The 21 T cell receptor beta chains given below trace back to one sample, sequenced in a study of cytomegalovirus exposure and HLA in healthy donors. In the PCR, 60 Vbeta and 13 Jbeta primers were used. TCRdb's copy holds only in-frame clones and misses some; the assay was immunoSEQ multiplex PCR. Among around 130,000 clones listed, roughly 79% were seen once. Specimen: PBMCs. Source of these receptors: a woman aged 45-65 years in good health and CMV-seronegative.

Details on this clone: The junction and the germline gene differ at one end; a read error may be behind it. V usage is TRBV7-7 and J usage is TRBJ2-1; 9 bases align to TRBD2. The CDR3 has 14 amino acids. CDR1 is SSHAT, CDR2 FNYEAQ, per germline (reference sequence). CDR3 bases: TGTGCTAGCAGCTCAGGGACTAGCCGCCATGAGCAGTTCTTC. Protein product: CASSSGTSRHEQFF.

This clone showed up just once. This chain uses TRBV7-9 with TRBJ1-1, with 7 nucleotides matching TRBD1. The CDR3 is 12 residues long. V shed 1 base and J 10 bases; nucleotides not matched to a gene: 3. Germline CDR1 reads SEHNR; CDR2 reads FQNEAQ (reference sequence). In DNA, the CDR3 is TGTGCCAGCAGCTTAGAAAGGGGGCCAGCTTTCTTT. Its protein is CASSLERGPAFF.

The chain couples TRBV19 to TRBJ2-7, with 8 bases lining up with TRBD2. J lost 3 bases, V lost 6 bases, and 7 bases had no gene match. The germline V gene encodes CDR1 LNHDA and CDR2 SQIVND (reference sequence). The CDR3 is made up of 14 amino acids. CDR3 sequence reads: CASRKAGAVYEQYF. For the CDR3, the DNA is TGTGCCAGTAGGAAAGCGGGAGCCGTCTACGAGCAGTACTTC. The full variable domain, with the rest looked up from reference TRBV19 and TRBJ2-7, is DGGITQSPKYLFRKEGQNVTLSCEQNLNHDAMYWYRQDPGQGLRLIYYSQIVNDFQKGDIAEGYSVSREKKESFPLTVTSAQKNPTAFYLCASRKAGAVYEQYFGPGTRLTVT.

The J gene is TRBJ2-5, the V gene TRBV28, with D maybe TRBD2 (5 bases). V dropped 2 bases and J dropped 7 bases, with 11 bases sitting between them. The CDR3 has 13 amino acids. CDR1 and CDR2 from the germline V gene are MDHEN and SYDVKM. The CDR3 DNA reads as TGTGCCAGCAGTTTAGGGCTAGCCGGGACCCAGTACTTC. Translating it yields CASSLGLAGTQYF.

The V and J genes are TRBV4-1 and TRBJ2-5; D gene uncertain. The CDR3 length is 13 residues. Germline V lookup: CDR1 MGHRA, CDR2 YSYEKL. V was trimmed by 4 bases and J by 5 bases, leaving 11 bases between them. The CDR3 nucleotides are TGCGCCAGCAGCCGCTTAGCTAGGGAGACCCAGTACTTC. It specifies CASSRLARETQYF.

J is TRBJ1-1 and V is TRBV6-5, with 9 bases lining up with TRBD1. The germline gives CDR1 MNHEY, CDR2 SVGAGI. V dropped 4 bases and J dropped 8; count of bases not matched to a gene: 14. The CDR3 is made up of 16 amino acids. The CDR3: CASSSQSLGQGREAFF. The CDR3 DNA sequence: TGTGCCAGCAGTTCGCAGTCCTTAGGACAGGGGAGGGAAGCTTTCTTT.

The V call is TRBV7-9, the J call TRBJ2-1; 8 bases are a match to TRBD2. This CDR3 region has 16 residues. From germline, CDR1 is SEHNR and CDR2 FQNEAQ (reference sequence). With 4 bases clipped from V and 1 base from J, the junction kept 6 bases outside the gene matches. CDR3 in amino acids: CASSSVAGGSYNEQFF. DNA for the CDR3: TGTGCCAGCAGCTCTGTGGCGGGAGGTTCCTACAATGAGCAGTTCTTC.

The chain uses TRBV19 and TRBJ1-2; D might be TRBD1 (5 bases). The CDR3 length is 15 residues. Trimming took 0 bases from V and 8 from J, leaving 16 bases between them. Per germline, CDR1 LNHDA and CDR2 SQIVND (reference sequence). The CDR3 nucleotides read TGTGCCAGTAGTATAGATATTCACAGGTACGGCGGCTACACCTTC. Protein: CASSIDIHRYGGYTF.

V is TRBV2 and J is TRBJ2-7, with 14 bases identical to TRBD2. The V and J ends lost 6 bases and 4 bases, in that order; junction bases with no gene match: 5. The length of the CDR3 is 15 residues. Germline CDR1 and CDR2: SNHLY and FYNNEI. The DNA for the CDR3 is TGTGCCAGCAGGTTAGGGACTAGCGGGAGATACGAGCAGTACTTC. Encoded protein: CASRLGTSGRYEQYF. The variable domain in full, completed from reference TRBV2 and TRBJ2-7, reads EPEVTQTPSHQVTQMGQEVILRCVPISNHLYFYWYRQILGQKVEFLVSFYNNEISEKSEIFDDQFSVERPDGSNFTLKIRSTKLEDSAMYFCASRLGTSGRYEQYFGPGTRLTVT.

This chain joins TRBV19 and TRBJ2-1, with D maybe TRBD1 (6 bases). The V gene's germline CDR1 is LNHDA and CDR2 SQIVND (reference sequence). Trimming removed 6 bases from V and 0 bases from J, with 12 bases in between. The length of the CDR3 is 15 residues. CDR3: CASSRADSSYNEQFF. The CDR3 DNA is TGTGCCAGTAGCAGAGCGGACAGCTCCTACAATGAGCAGTTCTTC.

The chain uses TRBV30 and TRBJ1-1, with 8 bases fitting TRBD1. Germline CDR1 reads GTSNPN; CDR2 reads SVGIG (reference sequence). The CDR3 consists of 13 residues. With V trimmed by 4 bases and J by 4 bases, 5 bases remained unmatched. The CDR3 protein is CAWTGGWGTEAFF. CDR3 bases: TGTGCCTGGACAGGGGGCTGGGGCACTGAAGCTTTCTTT. The variable domain in full, with the rest retrieved from reference TRBV30 and TRBJ1-1, is SQTIHQWPATLVQPVGSPLSLECTVEGTSNPNLYWYRQAAGRGLQLLFYSVGIGQISSEVPQNLSASRPQDRQFILSSKKLLLSDSGFYLCAWTGGWGTEAFFGQGTRLTVV.

In its sample, this clone was seen a few times. The V call is TRBV9, the J call TRBJ2-6; weak D call: TRBD2 (6 bases). V shed 3 bases and J shed 1 base, with 14 bases lying between them. The CDR3 has 17 amino acids. CDR1 SGDLS and CDR2 YYNGEE come from the germline V gene. The CDR3 reads CASSGRGLGSGANVLTF. CDR3 DNA: TGTGCCAGCAGCGGGAGGGGCCTAGGGTCTGGGGCCAACGTCCTGACTTTC.

About this clone itself: The sample contains more than one DNA sequence encoding this CDR3. J is TRBJ2-6 and V is TRBV7-2, with D tentatively TRBD2 (5 bases). V was shortened by 5 bases and J by 5 bases, with 13 bases between the two germline ends. The germline V gene encodes CDR1 SGHTA and CDR2 FQGNSA. The CDR3 length is 15 residues. The CDR3 is CASSPASWRANVLTF. The CDR3 nucleotides read TGTGCCAGCAGCCCAGCTAGCTGGCGGGCCAACGTCCTGACTTTC.

This chain's CDR3 is CASSITAGVSQETQYF. The CDR3, as DNA: TGTGCCAGTAGTATAACGGCGGGAGTGTCGCAAGAGACCCAGTACTTC. The V call is TRBV19, the J call TRBJ2-5, with TRBD2 matching over 7 bases. CDR1 and CDR2 from the germline V gene are LNHDA and SQIVND (reference sequence). Unmatched junction bases numbered 8, after V lost 2 bases and J lost 2 bases. CDR3 size: 16 residues.

This chain joins TRBV9 and TRBJ2-7; 8 bases line up with TRBD2. The CDR3 is made up of 14 amino acids. V lost 0 bases and J lost 7; bases outside the gene matches: 6. Germline loops: CDR1 SGDLS, CDR2 YYNGEE. CDR3 sequence (DNA): TGTGCCAGCAGCGTAGCGGGAGGGCCGAGAGAGCAGTACTTC. This translates into CASSVAGGPREQYF.

A few counts support this clone. The rearrangement joins TRBV5-5 to TRBJ2-7, with D tentatively TRBD1 (5 bases). The CDR3 is 16 amino acids. Germline CDR1 reads SGHKS; CDR2 reads YYEKEE (reference sequence). With 0 bases removed from V and 3 bases from J, the gap between germline ends came to 16 bases. DNA for the CDR3: TGTGCCAGCAGCTTGGGCCAGGGAAAGGGATACTACGAGCAGTACTTC. Its translation is CASSLGQGKGYYEQYF.

This rearrangement joins TRBV5-4 to TRBJ1-2; no reliable D call. V lost 1 base to trimming and J lost 3 bases, with 7 bases between them. Germline V gene lookup returns CDR1 SGHNT and CDR2 YYREEE (reference sequence). The CDR3 length is 13 residues. CDR3 sequence: CASSLPGDYGYTF. The CDR3 DNA follows: TGTGCCAGCAGCTTGCCCGGGGACTATGGCTACACCTTC.

V and J are TRBV5-1 and TRBJ2-1; 7 nucleotides match TRBD2. With V trimmed by 1 base and J by 3 bases, 4 bases remained unmatched. Germline loops: CDR1 SGHRS, CDR2 YFSETQ. CDR3 length equals 15 residues. The CDR3 nucleotides read TGCGCCAGCAGCTTGACTAGCGTGAGCTACAATGAGCAGTTCTTC. It specifies CASSLTSVSYNEQFF.

This rearrangement joins TRBV27 to TRBJ2-7; 9 bases align to TRBD2. Germline V gene sequence: CDR1 MNHEY, CDR2 SMNVEV (reference sequence). The J segment lost 4 bases and the V segment lost 6 bases, leaving 10 bases of the junction unmatched. This CDR3 is built from 15 residues. The DNA for the CDR3 is TGTGCCAGCAGCCCTAGCGGGAATAACAGGTACGAGCAGTACGTC. Translating it yields CASSPSGNNRYEQYV.

This chain joins TRBV10-3 and TRBJ1-1; D is perhaps TRBD1 (5 bases). This CDR3 region has 13 residues. With 4 bases removed from V and 4 bases from J, the gap between germline ends came to 10 bases. The germline CDR1 and CDR2 sequences are ENHRY and SYGVKD. The CDR3 DNA reads as TGTGCCATCAGTGCTCAGGGAGGCACTGAAGCTTTCTTT. Protein sequence: CAISAQGGTEAFF.

The chain couples TRBV19 to TRBJ1-5, with 8 positions matching TRBD1. Losses at the gene ends were 7 bases for V and 5 bases for J; bases not matched to a gene: 10. Germline loops: CDR1 LNHDA, CDR2 SQIVND (reference sequence). CDR3 size: 15 residues. CDR3 sequence reads: CASTGTGGRDQPQHF. The CDR3 nucleotides read TGTGCCAGTACCGGGACAGGTGGGCGTGATCAGCCCCAGCATTTT.